A selection of T cell receptor beta chains follows, all from one sample in a study of blood T cell repertoires in COVID-19. Produced via immunoSEQ multiplex PCR; TCRdb's table is partial and in-frame only. The table shows approximately 150,000 clones, with roughly 88% occurring only once. The material sequenced was PBMCs or T cells enriched from blood (not recorded which). Receptors originate from a man aged 50 to 60 who had recovered from COVID-19. Both conserved end residues are trimmed from each CDR3. D genes are given only for firm matches.

v_gene: TRBV28; d_gene: -; j_gene: TRBJ1-2; CDR3aa: ASSSHQGRYGYT
v_gene: TRBV18; d_gene: TRBD2; j_gene: TRBJ2-3; CDR3aa: ASSPLPSGDTDTQY
v_gene: TRBV27; d_gene: -; j_gene: TRBJ1-3; CDR3aa: ASSLQASGNTIY
v_gene: TRBV2; d_gene: TRBD2; j_gene: TRBJ2-3; CDR3aa: ATLGAGGTTDTQY
v_gene: TRBV9; d_gene: -; j_gene: TRBJ1-2; CDR3aa: ASSVGQKNGYT
v_gene: TRBV12-5; d_gene: TRBD1; j_gene: TRBJ2-7; CDR3aa: ASGPGAGQGGGYEQY
v_gene: TRBV30; d_gene: TRBD1; j_gene: TRBJ2-7; CDR3aa: AWVQGAPYEQY
v_gene: TRBV6-5; d_gene: -; j_gene: TRBJ1-2; CDR3aa: ASSPLGGNYGYT
v_gene: TRBV19; d_gene: -; j_gene: TRBJ1-1; CDR3aa: ASSKREVPNTEAF
v_gene: TRBV10-3; d_gene: -; j_gene: TRBJ2-2; CDR3aa: AISESESGELF
v_gene: TRBV29-1; d_gene: TRBD1; j_gene: TRBJ2-2; CDR3aa: SVDGQGNTGELF
v_gene: TRBV24-1; d_gene: -; j_gene: TRBJ2-3; CDR3aa: ATSGRGSTDTQY